The 28 T cell receptor beta chains in this list originate from one sample, sequenced in a study of OX40 agonist ivuxolimab in advanced cancers. This table comes from immunoSEQ multiplex PCR, and its TCRdb copy is limited to in-frame clones, with some not included. The sample consists of 30,000 to 35,000 clones, about nine tenths of them appearing once. Sequencing was performed on CD4+ or CD8+ T cells sorted from blood, taken in a trial of the OX40 agonist ivuxolimab. These receptor sequences come from an adult with an advanced solid tumor such as melanoma, head and neck, liver or kidney cancer.

In its sample, this clone was seen once. V is TRBV7-9 and J is TRBJ2-5; D might be TRBD2 (7 bases). This CDR3 comprises 11 residues. CDR1 SEHNR and CDR2 FQNEAQ come from the germline V gene (reference sequence). Deletions cut 7 bases from V and 9 bases from J, with 12 bases between. The CDR3 loop reads CASTLGGAQYF. The DNA of the CDR3 is TGTGCCAGCACCCTAGGGGGGGCCCAGTACTTC.

CDR3 region: CASSAWTLAQGEQYF. In DNA, the CDR3 is TGTGCCAGCAGCGCGTGGACATTAGCGCAGGGGGAGCAGTACTTC. The chain recombines TRBV11-2 with TRBJ2-7; D may be TRBD1 (6 bases). CDR1 and CDR2 from the germline V gene are SGHAT and FQNNGV. This CDR3 spans 15 amino acids. V lost 5 bases and J 7 bases, leaving 21 bases between the germline ends.

The chain carries TRBV5-8 and TRBJ2-7, with a possible D match to TRBD1 (5 bases). Looked up from germline, CDR1 is SGHTS and CDR2 is YDEGEE. The V gene lost 0 bases and the J gene lost 1 base, with 11 bases spanning the gap. This CDR3 contains 15 residues. CDR3 in DNA: TGTGCCAGCAGCTTGGTGGCAGGGTTGTCCTACGAGCAGTACTTC. This translates into CASSLVAGLSYEQYF.

The chain employs TRBV2 and TRBJ2-7, with D possibly TRBD2 on 5 matching bases. CDR3 size: 14 residues. V gave up 3 bases and J gave up 2 bases, with 11 bases separating them. Germline CDR1 reads SNHLY; CDR2 reads FYNNEI. In DNA form, the CDR3 reads TGTGCCAGCAGTGATGAGGGCAAGCCCTACGAGCAGTACTTC. Its translation: CASSDEGKPYEQYF.

The gene calls are TRBV9 and TRBJ2-1; 7 nucleotides agree with TRBD2. The length of the CDR3 is 14 residues. Germline V gene data show CDR1 as SGDLS and CDR2 as YYNGEE. V shed 6 bases and J 6 bases; nucleotides not matched to a gene: 9. CDR3 in amino acids: CASTPGRGINEQFF. In DNA, the CDR3 is TGTGCCAGCACCCCAGGGAGGGGAATCAATGAGCAGTTCTTC.

This clone showed up just once. The rearrangement uses TRBV18 and TRBJ2-2, with 8 bases aligning to TRBD2. The ends lost 3 bases at V and 0 bases at J; junction bases unmatched: 3. CDR3 length: 16 amino acids. Germline V lookup: CDR1 KGHSH, CDR2 LQKENI. The CDR3 region is CASSPISGANTGELFF. CDR3 DNA sequence: TGTGCCAGCTCACCCATTAGCGGGGCGAACACCGGGGAGCTGTTTTTT.

The chain couples TRBV27 to TRBJ2-5, with 13 bases fitting TRBD2. Germline V gene sequence: CDR1 MNHEY, CDR2 SMNVEV (reference sequence). The CDR3 length is 15 residues. The trim removed 4 bases at V and 3 bases at J, leaving 2 bases unmatched. Here the CDR3 DNA reads TGTGCCAGCAGTTCAGGGACTAGCGGGAAAGAGACCCAGTACTTC. It specifies CASSSGTSGKETQYF.

The chain links TRBV7-2 to TRBJ2-1; D remains ambiguous. Trimming stripped 5 bases from V and 9 bases from J, with 11 bases between. This CDR3 spans 12 amino acids. Per germline, CDR1 SGHTA and CDR2 FQGNSA. Here the CDR3 DNA reads TGTGCCAGCAGCCCCTGGACCGGTGAGCAGTTCTTC. The encoded protein is CASSPWTGEQFF.

The chain links TRBV5-6 to TRBJ1-5, with D hard to call. Germline values: CDR1 SGHDT, CDR2 YYEEEE. Trimming pared 0 bases from V and 3 bases from J, leaving 10 bases between. This CDR3 has 15 amino acids. This chain's CDR3 is CASSLGGGDNQPQHF. CDR3 in DNA: TGTGCCAGCAGCTTGGGAGGTGGGGACAATCAGCCCCAGCATTTT.

The chain employs TRBV11-3 and TRBJ2-2; D is undetermined. Germline assignment: CDR1 SGHNT and CDR2 YENEEA. Trimming shortened V by 1 base and J by 7 bases, and 7 bases separated the two germline ends. This CDR3 comprises 13 residues. CDR3 DNA sequence: TGTGCCAGCAGCTTAGCCTGGGGCGGGGAGCTGTTTTTT. Translation gives CASSLAWGGELFF.

The CDR3 spells CASSYGHDSLDTEAFF. The CDR3 region has the DNA TGTGCCAGCAGTTATGGGCATGACAGCTTGGACACTGAAGCTTTCTTT. This chain connects TRBV28 to TRBJ1-1; tentative D call: TRBD1 (5 bases). Germline lookup yields CDR1 MDHEN and CDR2 SYDVKM. Trimming left V 4 bases short and J 3 bases short, with 18 bases between. The CDR3 sequence is 16 residues long.

The V call is TRBV19, the J call TRBJ2-7; D unclear. Trimming took 2 bases from V and 2 from J, leaving 7 bases between them. CDR3 size: 13 residues. The germline CDR1 and CDR2 sequences are LNHDA and SQIVND (reference sequence). This CDR3 is CASSITTAYEQYF. The CDR3 nucleotides read TGTGCCAGTAGTATAACCACGGCCTACGAGCAGTACTTC.

This clone has just a few counts. The chain recombines TRBV9 with TRBJ2-7; D gene unclear. Germline assignment: CDR1 SGDLS and CDR2 YYNGEE. The CDR3 contains 14 residues. The germline V and J ends were trimmed by 2 bases and 0 bases, with 9 bases remaining between them. The CDR3 DNA follows: TGTGCCAGCAGCGTCGGTGGAAACTCCTACGAGCAGTACTTC. This codes for CASSVGGNSYEQYF.

V usage is TRBV13 and J usage is TRBJ2-7, with 13 positions matching TRBD2. Trimming took 5 bases from V and 3 from J; bases not matched to a gene: 7. The V gene's germline CDR1 is PRHDT and CDR2 FYEKMQ (reference sequence). The CDR3 spans 16 residues. CDR3 region: CASSARTSGSNYEQYF. CDR3 sequence (DNA): TGTGCCAGCAGCGCCCGGACTAGCGGGAGCAACTACGAGCAGTACTTC.

J is TRBJ2-7 and V is TRBV30; TRBD1 aligns across 7 bases. V was clipped by 2 bases and J by 4 bases; unmatched bases: 8. Looked up from germline, CDR1 is GTSNPN and CDR2 is SVGIG (reference sequence). The CDR3 is 14 residues long. The CDR3 sequence is CAWSPRDSMYEQYF. CDR3 nucleotide sequence: TGTGCCTGGAGTCCCCGGGACAGCATGTACGAGCAGTACTTC.

The chain combines TRBV27 with TRBJ2-7; perhaps D is TRBD1 or TRBD2 (7 bases each). Between the trimmed V and J ends, which lost 3 bases and 3 bases, there was a span of 24 bases. CDR1 and CDR2 (germline): MNHEY, SMNVEV (reference sequence). The CDR3 sequence is 18 residues long. Here the CDR3 DNA reads TGTGCCAGCAGTTTGGGCCCCCGGCAGGGGGGGGAATACTACGAGCAGTACTTC. The encoded protein is CASSLGPRQGGEYYEQYF.

As regards this clone: Other nucleotide sequences in the sample specify the same CDR3. This chain uses TRBV6-5 with TRBJ1-1, with TRBD1 as a possible D gene (6 bases). The CDR3 runs to 14 residues. From germline, CDR1 is MNHEY and CDR2 SVGAGI. V dropped 5 bases and J dropped 2 bases, with 12 bases sitting between them. The CDR3 DNA is TGTGCCAGCAGTCTCACAGGGTACAACACTGAAGCTTTCTTT. Its translation: CASSLTGYNTEAFF.

The chain carries TRBV19 and TRBJ1-5; D uncertain. This CDR3 contains 15 residues. V dropped 5 bases and J dropped 2 bases, with 13 bases sitting between them. CDR1 and CDR2 from the germline V gene are LNHDA and SQIVND (reference sequence). CDR3 sequence (DNA): TGTGCCAGTAGTTTGGCGGGCGGGGGCAATCAGCCCCAGCATTTT. Protein: CASSLAGGGNQPQHF.

V is TRBV11-2 and J is TRBJ2-7; D remains ambiguous. Trimming took off 5 bases at V and 9 bases at J, with 11 bases between the two ends. This CDR3 is 11 amino acids long. Looked up from germline, CDR1 is SGHAT and CDR2 is FQNNGV. Written as DNA, the CDR3 is TGTGCCAGCAGCGTTAGCTCAGCGCAGTACTTC. It encodes CASSVSSAQYF.

This chain connects TRBV7-8 to TRBJ2-7, with a tentative D call TRBD1 (5 bases). CDR3 length: 14 amino acids. Germline CDR1 is SGHVS and CDR2 is FQNEAQ. Trimming stripped 1 base from V and 5 bases from J, with 12 bases between. The CDR3 protein is CASSLGQGRNEQYF. For the CDR3, the DNA is TGTGCCAGCAGCTTAGGGCAGGGTAGGAACGAGCAGTACTTC.

The chain couples TRBV7-6 to TRBJ2-7, with unresolved D. V lost 0 bases and J lost 10, with 13 bases in between. The CDR3 is 13 amino acids. In germline, CDR1 is SGHVS, CDR2 FNYEAQ. CDR3 in DNA: TGTGCCAGCAGCTTAGCGAACTACGAAGAACAGTACTTC. Its protein product is CASSLANYEEQYF.

V usage is TRBV9 and J usage is TRBJ1-5, with no clear D. The germline V and J ends were trimmed by 4 bases and 2 bases, with 7 bases remaining between them. Germline CDR1 SGDLS, CDR2 YYNGEE. The CDR3 has 13 amino acids. For the CDR3, the DNA is TGTGCCAGCAGCCGATTGGGCAATCAGCCCCAGCATTTT. As protein: CASSRLGNQPQHF.

This chain links TRBV19 with TRBJ2-3, with 12 bases that match TRBD2. V shed 3 bases, J shed 1 base, and the junction held 5 bases outside the gene matches. The CDR3 is 17 residues long. The germline V gene encodes CDR1 LNHDA and CDR2 SQIVND (reference sequence). The CDR3 reads CASSMLLAGGRTDTQYF. CDR3 DNA sequence: TGTGCCAGTAGTATGCTCCTAGCGGGGGGGCGCACAGATACGCAGTATTTT.

V gene TRBV27 combines with J gene TRBJ2-3; D gene uncertain. Germline CDR1 MNHEY, CDR2 SMNVEV (reference sequence). The CDR3 loop spans 15 amino acids. V shed 0 bases and J shed 2 bases, with 9 bases lying between them. CDR3 loop: CASSLSADPTDTQYF. For the CDR3, the DNA is TGTGCCAGCAGTTTATCGGCGGACCCCACAGATACGCAGTATTTT.

This rearrangement joins TRBV7-8 to TRBJ1-2; 9 bases fit TRBD1. Germline V lookup: CDR1 SGHVS, CDR2 FQNEAQ. The CDR3 is 15 residues long. After removal of 1 base from V and 8 bases from J, the junction contained 8 bases not matched to a gene. In nucleotides, the CDR3 is TGTGCCAGCAGCTTAGGGTCGACAGGGGGTGGAGGCTACACCTTC. It yields the protein CASSLGSTGGGGYTF.

Here the CDR3 reads CASSIMMGVVSEQYF. CDR3 coding DNA: TGTGCCAGTAGTATCATGATGGGGGTTGTTTCCGAGCAGTACTTC. V is TRBV19 and J is TRBJ2-7; D tentatively reads TRBD1 or TRBD2 (5 bases each). The V gene lost 3 bases and the J gene lost 6 bases, with 18 bases spanning the gap. The CDR3 consists of 15 residues. Germline values: CDR1 LNHDA, CDR2 SQIVND (reference sequence).

The CDR3 here is CASSPPPGRMDEKLFF. CDR3 DNA: TGCGCCAGCAGCCCACCCCCAGGGAGGATGGATGAAAAACTGTTTTTT. The chain employs TRBV4-1 and TRBJ1-4; TRBD1 is a possible D gene (5 bases). CDR3 length equals 16 residues. The germline CDR1 and CDR2 sequences are MGHRA and YSYEKL. Trimming left V 4 bases short and J 6 bases short, with 18 bases between.

The chain recombines TRBV6-4 with TRBJ2-7, with TRBD2 identical over 11 bases. The V gene end was trimmed by 5 bases and the J gene end by 4 bases; junction bases not matched to a gene: 16. The germline V gene has CDR1 MRHNA and CDR2 SNTAGT. The CDR3 sequence is 18 residues long. CDR3 DNA: TGTGCCAGCAGTAGGGACAGAACTAGCGGGAGCATGCAGTACGAGCAGTACTTC. Translated, it gives CASSRDRTSGSMQYEQYF.